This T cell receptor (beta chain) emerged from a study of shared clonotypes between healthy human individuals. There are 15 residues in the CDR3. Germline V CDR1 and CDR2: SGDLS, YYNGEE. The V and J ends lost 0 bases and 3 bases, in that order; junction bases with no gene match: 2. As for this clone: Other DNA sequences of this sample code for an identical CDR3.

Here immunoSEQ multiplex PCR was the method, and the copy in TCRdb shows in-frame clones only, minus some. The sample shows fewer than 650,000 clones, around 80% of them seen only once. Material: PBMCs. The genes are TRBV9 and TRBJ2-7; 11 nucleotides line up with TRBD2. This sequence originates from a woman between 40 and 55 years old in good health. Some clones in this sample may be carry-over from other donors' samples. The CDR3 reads CASSVGLAGGYEQYF. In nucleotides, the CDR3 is TGTGCCAGCAGCGTAGGGCTAGCGGGAGGCTACGAGCAGTACTTC. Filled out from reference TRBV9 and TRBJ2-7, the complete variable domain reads DSGVTQTPKHLITATGQRVTLRCSPRSGDLSVYWYQQSLDQGLQFLIQYYNGEERAKGNILERFSAQQFPDLHSELNLSSLELGDSALYFCASSVGLAGGYEQYFGPGTRLTVT.